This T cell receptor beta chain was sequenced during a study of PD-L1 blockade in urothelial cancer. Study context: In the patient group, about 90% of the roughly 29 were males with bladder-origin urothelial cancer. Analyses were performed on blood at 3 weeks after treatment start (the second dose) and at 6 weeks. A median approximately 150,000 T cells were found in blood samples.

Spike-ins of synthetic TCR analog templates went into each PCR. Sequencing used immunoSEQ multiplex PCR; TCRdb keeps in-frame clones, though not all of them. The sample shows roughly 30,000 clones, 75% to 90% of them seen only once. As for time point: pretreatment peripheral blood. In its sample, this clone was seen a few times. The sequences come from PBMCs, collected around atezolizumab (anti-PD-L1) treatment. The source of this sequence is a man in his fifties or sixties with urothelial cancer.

In nucleotides, the CDR3 is TGCGCCAGCAGCCCACCCGGTCGGGGTGACAATGAGCAGTTCTTC. This translates into CASSPPGRGDNEQFF. This rearrangement joins TRBV10-1 to TRBJ2-1, with D possibly being TRBD2 (5 bases). Germline V gene sequence: CDR1 WNHNN, CDR2 SYGVQD (reference sequence). The V end lost 6 bases, the J end lost 5 bases, and 17 bases lay between the germline ends. The CDR3 runs to 15 residues.